The 21 T cell receptor beta chains presented below share a single source sample, sequenced in a study of blood T cells in healthy people across ages. Primers used in a second PCR of roughly 7 to 12 cycles were a sample-barcoded 5' primer and a J-beta primer mix. TCRdb processed the 5' RACE reads anew with MiXCR; each CDR3 protein has one entry. Of 700,000 to 950,000 distinct CDR3 sequences in the sample, roughly 44% were seen once. Specimen: blood. Receptors were obtained from a woman aged 60 to 75 in good health.

This clonotype was counted only a few times. The V and J genes are TRBV5-1 and TRBJ1-6; D unclear. This CDR3 is 14 amino acids long. Germline lookup yields CDR1 SGHRS and CDR2 YFSETQ. V lost 0 bases to trimming and J lost 9 bases, with 10 bases between them. CDR3 loop: CASSLDSSGSPLHF. The CDR3 coding sequence is TGCGCCAGCAGCTTGGACAGTTCGGGTTCACCCCTCCACTTT.

This clonotype appeared many times. The rearrangement links TRBV10-3 to TRBJ2-7; tentative D call: TRBD1 (5 bases). This CDR3 has 14 residues. Between the trimmed V and J ends, which lost 3 bases and 1 base, there was a span of 10 bases. From germline, CDR1 is ENHRY and CDR2 SYGVKD. Here the CDR3 reads CAISDQGGSYEQYF. The CDR3 bases are TGTGCCATCAGTGATCAGGGCGGATCCTACGAGCAGTACTTC.

This clonotype was picked up a small number of times. This chain joins TRBV28 and TRBJ2-3, with TRBD1 matching 10 bases. J gave up 4 bases and V 8 bases, and 9 bases lay outside the gene matches. Germline V gives CDR1 MDHEN, CDR2 SYDVKM. The CDR3 sequence is 15 residues long. CDR3 residues: CASPPVTGGSDTQYF. The CDR3, as DNA: TGTGCCAGCCCCCCTGTGACAGGGGGCTCAGATACGCAGTATTTT.

V is TRBV6-1 and J is TRBJ2-7, with 9 bases aligning to TRBD2. J gave up 2 bases and V 11 bases, and 13 bases lay outside the gene matches. CDR3 length: 15 amino acids. From germline, CDR1 is MNHNS and CDR2 SASEGT. The CDR3 is CAGWSSGVVPYEQYF. The CDR3 region has the DNA TGTGCCGGCTGGTCTAGCGGGGTAGTACCCTACGAGCAGTACTTC.

This clonotype showed up just a few times. The chain links TRBV15 to TRBJ1-1; D gene uncertain. The CDR3 length is 15 residues. Germline lookup yields CDR1 LNHNV and CDR2 YYDKDF (reference sequence). Trimming removed 7 bases from V and 4 bases from J, with 19 bases in between. CDR3 sequence (DNA): TGTGCCACCACGCCCAACACGGAAACGGCCACTGAAGCTTTCTTT. Translation: CATTPNTETATEAFF. The complete variable domain, with remaining parts taken from reference TRBV15 and TRBJ1-1, reads DAMVIQNPRYQVTQFGKPVTLSCSQTLNHNVMYWYQQKSSQAPKLLFHYYDKDFNNEADTPDNFQSRRPNTSFCFLDIRSPGLGDTAMYLCATTPNTETATEAFFGQGTRLTVV.

V and J are TRBV7-2 and TRBJ2-5; no clear D. Trimming stripped 4 bases from V and 5 bases from J, with 17 bases between. Per the germline V gene, CDR1 is SGHTA and CDR2 is FQGNSA. The length of the CDR3 is 15 residues. The CDR3 DNA reads as TGTGCCAGCAGCTGGCTCAGGCCCGATTGGGAGACCCAGTACTTC. Protein sequence: CASSWLRPDWETQYF.

In its sample, this clonotype was seen a few times. The rearrangement links TRBV27 to TRBJ2-1; weak D call: TRBD2 (6 bases). The V and J ends lost 7 bases and 0 bases respectively, with 16 bases between them. The length of the CDR3 is 16 residues. CDR1 is MNHEY and CDR2 is SMNVEV in the germline V gene (reference sequence). The CDR3 DNA reads as TGTGCCAGCACCCTGGGGGGTAGCCCCTCCTACAATGAGCAGTTCTTC. This codes for CASTLGGSPSYNEQFF.

This clonotype was detected many times. The genes are TRBV29-1 and TRBJ2-5, with D possibly being TRBD1 (5 bases). The CDR3 is 12 amino acids. Germline CDR1 and CDR2: SQVTM and ANQGSEA. The V and J ends lost 2 bases and 5 bases respectively, with 9 bases between them. The CDR3 is CSVERGKETQYF. CDR3 DNA: TGCAGCGTTGAAAGGGGCAAGGAGACCCAGTACTTC.

This clonotype has a handful of counts. This chain joins TRBV18 and TRBJ2-7; 11 bases map to TRBD1. The J segment lost 5 bases and the V segment lost 0 bases, leaving 3 bases of the junction unmatched. Looked up from germline, CDR1 is KGHSH and CDR2 is LQKENI. The CDR3 spans 15 residues. CDR3 residues: CASSPPGTGGHEQYF. The CDR3 coding sequence is TGTGCCAGCTCACCACCCGGGACAGGGGGTCACGAGCAGTACTTC.

Comment on this clonotype: A junction end diverges from the germline sequence, so it may reflect a read error. This chain connects TRBV7-9 to TRBJ1-2; D gene unclear. CDR1 and CDR2 (germline): SEHNR, FQNEAQ (reference sequence). This CDR3 comprises 11 residues. In nucleotides, the CDR3 is TGTGCCAGCAACCGAGAAGATGGCCACACCTTC. Translating it yields CASNREDGHTF.

This clonotype has a handful of counts. The genes are TRBV7-9 and TRBJ2-7, with TRBD2 matching 7 bases. Germline V gene lookup returns CDR1 SEHNR and CDR2 FQNEAQ (reference sequence). The CDR3 spans 12 residues. CDR3 coding DNA: TGTAGCGAAACTAGCGAGTCCTACGAGCAGTACTTC. Amino acids: CSETSESYEQYF. The full variable domain, in which reference TRBV7-9 and TRBJ2-7 provide the parts outside the CDR3, is DTGVSQNPRHKITKRGQNVTFRCDPISEHNRLYWYRQTLGQGPEFLTYFQNEAQLEKSRLLSDRFSAERPKGSFSTLEIQRTEQGDSAMYLCSETSESYEQYFGPGTRLTVT.

The chain joins TRBV2 to TRBJ1-6; possible D gene TRBD1, 6 bases. Trimming stripped 0 bases from V and 10 bases from J, with 16 bases between. Per the germline V gene, CDR1 is SNHLY and CDR2 is FYNNEI. The CDR3 is 16 amino acids. The CDR3 sequence: CASSEALGQGQSPLHF. CDR3 bases: TGTGCCAGCAGTGAAGCGCTTGGGCAGGGGCAGTCACCCCTCCACTTT.

This clonotype has only a few counts. This chain uses TRBV27 with TRBJ2-6, with 9 bases fitting TRBD2. From germline, CDR1 is MNHEY and CDR2 SMNVEV (reference sequence). This CDR3 has 17 residues. The J segment lost 0 bases and the V segment lost 7 bases, leaving 7 bases of the junction unmatched. Here the CDR3 reads CASTRAGGDSGANVLTF. In DNA form, the CDR3 reads TGTGCCAGCACCCGAGCGGGAGGTGACTCTGGGGCCAACGTCCTGACTTTC.

The rearrangement links TRBV15 to TRBJ2-3; no firm D call. CDR3 length equals 13 residues. V lost 2 bases and J 6 bases, leaving 9 bases between the germline ends. CDR1 is LNHNV and CDR2 is YYDKDF in the germline V gene (reference sequence). In DNA form, the CDR3 reads TGTGCCACCAGCAGACGGGTTAGTGATACGCAGTATTTT. It yields the protein CATSRRVSDTQYF.

The chain links TRBV7-3 to TRBJ2-1; possible D gene TRBD1, 5 bases. The V gene's germline CDR1 is SGHTA and CDR2 FQGTGA. V shed 4 bases and J shed 1 base, with 11 bases lying between them. There are 15 residues in the CDR3. The CDR3 nucleotides read TGTGCCAGCAGCTCAAGACGGACATCCTACAATGAGCAGTTCTTC. Its translation: CASSSRRTSYNEQFF.

The genes are TRBV6-1 and TRBJ2-1; D may be TRBD1 (6 bases). Looked up from germline, CDR1 is MNHNS and CDR2 is SASEGT. With 1 base removed from V and 14 bases from J, the gap between germline ends came to 15 bases. The CDR3 loop spans 13 amino acids. The CDR3 loop reads CASSEVGHPSKFF. DNA for the CDR3: TGTGCCAGCAGTGAAGTGGGACACCCCAGCAAGTTCTTC.

This sequence joins TRBV4-2 and TRBJ2-5, with D possibly being TRBD2 (6 bases). Germline-derived CDR1 and CDR2 are LGHNA and YNFKEQ. Trimming left V 5 bases short and J 2 bases short, with 21 bases between. There are 17 residues in the CDR3. CDR3 coding DNA: TGTGCCAGCAGCGAAGCCGGGAGAGGGTTCACTCAAGAGACCCAGTACTTC. This encodes CASSEAGRGFTQETQYF.

Details on this clonotype: A junction boundary mismatches the germline segment, possibly from a read error. This chain uses TRBV4-2 with TRBJ2-5, with a weak D call TRBD2 (5 bases). Germline CDR1 and CDR2: LGHNA and YNFKEQ. The CDR3 runs 17 residues. CDR3 DNA: TGTGCCAGCAGGCAAGATAATAAGGGCCATTGGACTTACAAGCAGTACTTC. Its translation: CASRQDNKGHWTYKQYF.

The chain is built from TRBV6-5 and TRBJ2-7; TRBD1 matches 7 bases. CDR1 is MNHEY and CDR2 is SVGAGI in the germline V gene. CDR3 size: 12 residues. The V and J ends lost 5 bases and 6 bases, in that order; junction bases with no gene match: 4. CDR3 DNA sequence: TGTGCCAGCAGTCGGAGACAGGGCGAGCAGTACTTC. Its translation: CASSRRQGEQYF.

The sample holds a few counts of this clonotype. The rearrangement joins TRBV11-1 to TRBJ2-4; maybe TRBD2 (6 bases). Germline V gene sequence: CDR1 SGHAT, CDR2 FQDESV (reference sequence). V was clipped by 8 bases and J by 6 bases, with 14 bases between them. CDR3 length: 13 amino acids. In DNA form, the CDR3 reads TGTGCCAGCCGGGGGAATTCGGGAAACATTCAGTACTTC. The encoded protein is CASRGNSGNIQYF.

The rearrangement joins TRBV3-1 to TRBJ1-2, with TRBD1 matching over 7 bases. Germline V CDR1 and CDR2: LGHDT, YNNKEL (reference sequence). V was pared by 5 bases and J by 6 bases, with 9 bases of the junction left unmatched. The CDR3 runs to 14 residues. DNA of the CDR3: TGTGCCAGCAGCTCCGAACAGGGGCAGGATGGCTACACCTTC. It codes for CASSSEQGQDGYTF.